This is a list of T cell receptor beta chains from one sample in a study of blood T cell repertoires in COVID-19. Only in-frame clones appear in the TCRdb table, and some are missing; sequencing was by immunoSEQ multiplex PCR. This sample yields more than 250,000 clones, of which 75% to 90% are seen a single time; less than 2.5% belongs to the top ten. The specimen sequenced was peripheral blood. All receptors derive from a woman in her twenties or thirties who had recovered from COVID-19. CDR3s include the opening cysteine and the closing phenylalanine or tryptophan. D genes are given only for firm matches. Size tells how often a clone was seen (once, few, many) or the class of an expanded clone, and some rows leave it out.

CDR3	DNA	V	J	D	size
CATSTTSGRVYEQFF	TGTGCCACCAGTACGACTAGCGGGAGGGTCTATGAGCAGTTCTTC	TRBV24-1	TRBJ2-1	TRBD2	.
CASLEDTEAFF	TGTGCCAGCCTTGAGGACACTGAAGCTTTCTTT	TRBV7-9	TRBJ1-1	.	once
CASSLTSGGVADTQYF	TGTGCCAGCAGCCTCACTAGCGGGGGGGTCGCAGATACGCAGTATTTT	TRBV3-1/TRBV3-2	TRBJ2-3	TRBD2	.
CASSQGSAGANVLTF	TGCGCCAGCAGCCAAGGATCAGCGGGGGCCAACGTCCTGACTTTC	TRBV4-3	TRBJ2-6	.	.
CSGGDREFAGYTF	TGCAGCGGAGGGGACAGGGAGTTCGCTGGCTACACCTTC	TRBV29-1	TRBJ1-2	TRBD1	.
CASSLQRETQYF	TGTGCCAGCAGTTTACAGCGAGAGACCCAGTACTTC	TRBV12-3/TRBV12-4	TRBJ2-5	.	.
CASSLGLENDEQFF	TGTGCCAGCAGCTTGGGACTAGAAAACGATGAGCAGTTCTTC	TRBV9	TRBJ2-1	TRBD2	.
CASSFRTGTGANVLTF	TGTGCCAGCAGCTTTAGGACAGGGACTGGGGCCAACGTCCTGACTTTC	TRBV7-2	TRBJ2-6	TRBD1	.
CASSIAGGPYEQYF	TGTGCCAGCAGTATAGCGGGAGGCCCCTACGAGCAGTACTTC	TRBV6-5	TRBJ2-7	TRBD2	.
CASTSTGTVYGYTF	TGTGCCAGCACCTCCACCGGGACAGTCTATGGCTACACCTTC	TRBV25-1	TRBJ1-2	TRBD1	few